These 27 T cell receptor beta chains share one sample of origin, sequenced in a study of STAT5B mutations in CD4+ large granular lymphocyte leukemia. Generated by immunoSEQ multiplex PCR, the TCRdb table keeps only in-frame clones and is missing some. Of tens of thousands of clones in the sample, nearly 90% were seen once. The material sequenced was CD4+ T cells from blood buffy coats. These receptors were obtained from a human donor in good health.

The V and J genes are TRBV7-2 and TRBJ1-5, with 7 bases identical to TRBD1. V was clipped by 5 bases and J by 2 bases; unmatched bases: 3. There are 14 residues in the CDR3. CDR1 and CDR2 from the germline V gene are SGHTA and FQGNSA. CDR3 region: CASSPGGGNQPQHF. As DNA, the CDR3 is TGTGCCAGCAGCCCAGGGGGTGGCAATCAGCCCCAGCATTTT.

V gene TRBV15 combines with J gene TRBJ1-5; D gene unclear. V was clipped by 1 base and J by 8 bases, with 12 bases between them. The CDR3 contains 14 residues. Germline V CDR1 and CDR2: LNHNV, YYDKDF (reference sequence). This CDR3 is CATSRVASYEPQHF. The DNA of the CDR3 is TGTGCCACCAGCAGAGTGGCCTCGTATGAGCCCCAGCATTTT.

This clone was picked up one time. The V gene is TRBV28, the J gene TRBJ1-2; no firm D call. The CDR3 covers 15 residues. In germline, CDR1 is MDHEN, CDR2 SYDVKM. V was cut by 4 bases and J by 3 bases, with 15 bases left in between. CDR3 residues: CASSSVGRADYGYTF. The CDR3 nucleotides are TGTGCCAGCAGTTCCGTAGGGAGGGCTGACTATGGCTACACCTTC.

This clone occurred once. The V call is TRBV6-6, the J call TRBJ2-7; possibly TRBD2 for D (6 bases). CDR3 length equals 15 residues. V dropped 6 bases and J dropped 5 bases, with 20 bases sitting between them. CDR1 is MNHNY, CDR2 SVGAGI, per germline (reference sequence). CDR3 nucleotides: TGTGCCAGCAGGCGGCGGGGCCTCGAGGGAGACGAGCAGTACTTC. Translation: CASRRRGLEGDEQYF.

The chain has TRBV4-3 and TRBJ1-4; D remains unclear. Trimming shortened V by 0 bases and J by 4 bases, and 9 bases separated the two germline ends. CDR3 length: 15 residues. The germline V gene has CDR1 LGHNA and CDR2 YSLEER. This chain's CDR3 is CASSQDRKVNEKLFF. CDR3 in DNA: TGCGCCAGCAGCCAAGATCGAAAGGTTAATGAAAAACTGTTTTTT.

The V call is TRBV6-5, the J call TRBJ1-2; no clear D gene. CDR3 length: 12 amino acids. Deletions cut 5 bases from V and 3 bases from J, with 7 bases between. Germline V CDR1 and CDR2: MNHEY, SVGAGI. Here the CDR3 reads CASSQGYYGYTF. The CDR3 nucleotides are TGTGCCAGCAGTCAAGGGTACTATGGCTACACCTTC.

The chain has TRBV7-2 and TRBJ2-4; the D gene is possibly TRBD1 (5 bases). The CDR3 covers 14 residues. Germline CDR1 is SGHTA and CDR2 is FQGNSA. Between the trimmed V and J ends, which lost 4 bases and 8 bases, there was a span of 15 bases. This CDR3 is CASSSVQGGDIQYF. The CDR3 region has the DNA TGTGCCAGCAGCTCGGTGCAGGGCGGAGACATTCAGTACTTC.

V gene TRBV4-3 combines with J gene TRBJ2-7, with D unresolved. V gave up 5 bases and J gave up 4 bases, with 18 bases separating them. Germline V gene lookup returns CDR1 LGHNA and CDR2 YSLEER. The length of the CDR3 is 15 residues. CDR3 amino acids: CASSREAAGSYEQYF. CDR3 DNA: TGCGCCAGCAGCAGAGAGGCAGCCGGAAGTTACGAGCAGTACTTC.

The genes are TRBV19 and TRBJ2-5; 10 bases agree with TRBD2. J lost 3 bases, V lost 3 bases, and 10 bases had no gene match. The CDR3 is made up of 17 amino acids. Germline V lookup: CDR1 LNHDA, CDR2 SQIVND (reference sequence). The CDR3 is CASSIISGRLGKETQYF. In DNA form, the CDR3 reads TGTGCCAGTAGTATTATTAGCGGGAGGTTAGGCAAAGAGACCCAGTACTTC. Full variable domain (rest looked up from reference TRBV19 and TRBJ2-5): DGGITQSPKYLFRKEGQNVTLSCEQNLNHDAMYWYRQDPGQGLRLIYYSQIVNDFQKGDIAEGYSVSREKKESFPLTVTSAQKNPTAFYLCASSIISGRLGKETQYFGPGTRLLVL.

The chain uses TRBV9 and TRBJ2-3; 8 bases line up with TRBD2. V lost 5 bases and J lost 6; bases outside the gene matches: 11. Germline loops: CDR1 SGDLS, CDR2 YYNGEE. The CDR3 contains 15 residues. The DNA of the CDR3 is TGTGCCAGCAGTCGAGCCAGCGGGAGCTCCGATACGCAGTATTTT. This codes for CASSRASGSSDTQYF.

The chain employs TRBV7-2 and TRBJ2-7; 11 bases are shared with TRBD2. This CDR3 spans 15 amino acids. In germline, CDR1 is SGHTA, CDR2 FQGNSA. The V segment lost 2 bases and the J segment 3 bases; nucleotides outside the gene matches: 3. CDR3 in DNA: TGTGCCAGCAGCTTATCCGGGACTAGCGGCTACGAGCAGTACTTC. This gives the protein CASSLSGTSGYEQYF.

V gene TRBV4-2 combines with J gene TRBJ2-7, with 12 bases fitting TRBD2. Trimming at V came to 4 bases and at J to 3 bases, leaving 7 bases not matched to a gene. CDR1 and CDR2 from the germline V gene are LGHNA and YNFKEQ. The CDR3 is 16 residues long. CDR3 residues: CASSRRLAGAFYEQYF. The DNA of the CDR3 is TGTGCCAGCAGCCGGCGACTAGCGGGAGCCTTCTACGAGCAGTACTTC.

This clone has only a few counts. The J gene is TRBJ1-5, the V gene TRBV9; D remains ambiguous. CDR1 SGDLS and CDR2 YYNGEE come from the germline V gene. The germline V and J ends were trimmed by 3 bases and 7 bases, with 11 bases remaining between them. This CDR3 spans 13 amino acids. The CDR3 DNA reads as TGTGCCAGCAGCGGGTCCCCCGACCAGCCCCAGCATTTT. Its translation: CASSGSPDQPQHF.

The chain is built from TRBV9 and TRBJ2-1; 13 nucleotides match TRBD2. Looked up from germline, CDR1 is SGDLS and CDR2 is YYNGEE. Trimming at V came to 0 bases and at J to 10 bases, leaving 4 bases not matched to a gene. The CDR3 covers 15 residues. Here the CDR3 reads CASSVGRTSGREQFF. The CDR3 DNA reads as TGTGCCAGCAGCGTAGGAAGGACTAGCGGGAGAGAGCAGTTCTTC.

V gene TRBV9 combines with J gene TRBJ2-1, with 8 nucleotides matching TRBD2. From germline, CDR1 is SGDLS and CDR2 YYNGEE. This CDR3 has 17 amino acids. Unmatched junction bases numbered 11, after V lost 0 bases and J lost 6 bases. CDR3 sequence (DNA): TGTGCCAGCAGCGTAGATCCAGCGGGAGCACCCCTCAATGAGCAGTTCTTC. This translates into CASSVDPAGAPLNEQFF.

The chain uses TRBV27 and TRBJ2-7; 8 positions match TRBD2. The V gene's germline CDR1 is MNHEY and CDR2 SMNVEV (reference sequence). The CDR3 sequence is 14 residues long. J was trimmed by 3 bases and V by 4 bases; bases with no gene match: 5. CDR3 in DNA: TGTGCCAGCAGTTCACTAGCGGCTAACTACGAGCAGTACTTC. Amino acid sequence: CASSSLAANYEQYF.

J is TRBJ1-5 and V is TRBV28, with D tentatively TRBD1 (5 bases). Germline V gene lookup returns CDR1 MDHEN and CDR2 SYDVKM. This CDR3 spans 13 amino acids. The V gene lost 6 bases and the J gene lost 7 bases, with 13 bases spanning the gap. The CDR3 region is CASRKSGDQPQHF. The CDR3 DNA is TGTGCCAGCAGGAAATCGGGGGACCAGCCCCAGCATTTT.

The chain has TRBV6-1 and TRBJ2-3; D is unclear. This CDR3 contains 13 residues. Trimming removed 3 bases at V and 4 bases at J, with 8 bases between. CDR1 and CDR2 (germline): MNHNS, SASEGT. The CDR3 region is CASSDIPPDTQYF. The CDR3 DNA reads TGTGCCAGCAGTGACATCCCCCCAGATACGCAGTATTTT.

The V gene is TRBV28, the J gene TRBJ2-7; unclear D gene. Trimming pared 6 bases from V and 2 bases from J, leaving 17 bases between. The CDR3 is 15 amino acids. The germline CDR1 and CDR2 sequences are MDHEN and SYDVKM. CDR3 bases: TGTGCCAGCAGCCCCTGGGGTGGAAGGACCTACGAGCAGTACTTC. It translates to CASSPWGGRTYEQYF.

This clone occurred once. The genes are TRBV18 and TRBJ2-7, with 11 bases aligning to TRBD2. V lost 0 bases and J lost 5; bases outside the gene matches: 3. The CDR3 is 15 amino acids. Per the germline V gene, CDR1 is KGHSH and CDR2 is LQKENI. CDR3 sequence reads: CASSPPTSGSHEQYF. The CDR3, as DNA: TGTGCCAGCTCACCACCAACTAGCGGGAGCCACGAGCAGTACTTC. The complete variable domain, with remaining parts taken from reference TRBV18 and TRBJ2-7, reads NAGVMQNPRHLVRRRGQEARLRCSPMKGHSHVYWYRQLPEEGLKFMVYLQKENIIDESGMPKERFSAEFPKEGPSILRIQQVVRGDSAAYFCASSPPTSGSHEQYFGPGTRLTVT.

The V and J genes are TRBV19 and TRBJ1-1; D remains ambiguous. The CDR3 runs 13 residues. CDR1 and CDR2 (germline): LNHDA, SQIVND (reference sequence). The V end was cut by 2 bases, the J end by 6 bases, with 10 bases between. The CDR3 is CASSIKAMAEAFF. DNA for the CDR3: TGTGCCAGTAGTATAAAGGCTATGGCTGAAGCTTTCTTT.

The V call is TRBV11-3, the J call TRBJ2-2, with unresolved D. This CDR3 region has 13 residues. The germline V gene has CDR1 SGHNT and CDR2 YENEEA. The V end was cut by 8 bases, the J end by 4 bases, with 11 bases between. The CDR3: CASGPVSTGELFF. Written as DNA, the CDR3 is TGTGCCAGCGGCCCGGTGAGCACCGGGGAGCTGTTTTTT.

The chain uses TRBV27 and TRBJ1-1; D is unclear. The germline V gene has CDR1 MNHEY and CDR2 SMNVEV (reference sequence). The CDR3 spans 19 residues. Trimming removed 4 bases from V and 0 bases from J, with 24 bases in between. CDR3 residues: CASSSEMGTPSALNTEAFF. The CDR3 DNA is TGTGCCAGCAGTTCCGAGATGGGCACCCCCTCGGCCCTGAACACTGAAGCTTTCTTT.

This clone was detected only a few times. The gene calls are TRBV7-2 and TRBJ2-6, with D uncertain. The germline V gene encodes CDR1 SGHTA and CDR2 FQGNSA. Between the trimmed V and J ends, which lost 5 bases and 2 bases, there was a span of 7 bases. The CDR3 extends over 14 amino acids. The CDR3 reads CASSPYPGANVLTF. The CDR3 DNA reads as TGTGCCAGCAGCCCCTACCCTGGGGCCAACGTCCTGACTTTC.

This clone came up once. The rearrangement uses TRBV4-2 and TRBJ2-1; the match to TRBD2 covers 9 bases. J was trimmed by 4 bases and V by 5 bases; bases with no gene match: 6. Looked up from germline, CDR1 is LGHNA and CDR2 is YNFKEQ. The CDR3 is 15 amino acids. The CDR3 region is CASSFGLAIYNEQFF. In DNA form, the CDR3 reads TGTGCCAGCAGCTTTGGACTAGCGATTTACAATGAGCAGTTCTTC.

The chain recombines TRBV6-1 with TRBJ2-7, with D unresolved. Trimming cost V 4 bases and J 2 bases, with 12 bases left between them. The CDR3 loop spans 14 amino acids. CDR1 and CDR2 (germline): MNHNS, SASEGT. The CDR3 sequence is CASSVTKGPYEQYF. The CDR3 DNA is TGTGCCAGCAGTGTTACAAAGGGCCCCTACGAGCAGTACTTC.

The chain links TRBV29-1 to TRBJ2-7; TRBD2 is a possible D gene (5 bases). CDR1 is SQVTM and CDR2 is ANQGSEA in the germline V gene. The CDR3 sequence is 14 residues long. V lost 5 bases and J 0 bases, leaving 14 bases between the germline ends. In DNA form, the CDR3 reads TGCAGCGTTCGAGGTCGGGATAACTCCTACGAGCAGTACTTC. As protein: CSVRGRDNSYEQYF.